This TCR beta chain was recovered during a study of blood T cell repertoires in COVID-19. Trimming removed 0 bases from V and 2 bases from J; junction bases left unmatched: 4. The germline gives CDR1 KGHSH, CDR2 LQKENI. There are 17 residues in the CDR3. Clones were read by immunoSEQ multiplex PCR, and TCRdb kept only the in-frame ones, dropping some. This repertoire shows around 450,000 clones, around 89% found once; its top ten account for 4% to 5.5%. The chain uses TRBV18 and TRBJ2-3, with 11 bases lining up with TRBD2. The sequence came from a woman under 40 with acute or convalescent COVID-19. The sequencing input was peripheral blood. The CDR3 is CASSPPIAGGFTDTQYF. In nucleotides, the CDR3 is TGTGCCAGCTCACCACCGATAGCGGGGGGGTTCACAGATACGCAGTATTTT.